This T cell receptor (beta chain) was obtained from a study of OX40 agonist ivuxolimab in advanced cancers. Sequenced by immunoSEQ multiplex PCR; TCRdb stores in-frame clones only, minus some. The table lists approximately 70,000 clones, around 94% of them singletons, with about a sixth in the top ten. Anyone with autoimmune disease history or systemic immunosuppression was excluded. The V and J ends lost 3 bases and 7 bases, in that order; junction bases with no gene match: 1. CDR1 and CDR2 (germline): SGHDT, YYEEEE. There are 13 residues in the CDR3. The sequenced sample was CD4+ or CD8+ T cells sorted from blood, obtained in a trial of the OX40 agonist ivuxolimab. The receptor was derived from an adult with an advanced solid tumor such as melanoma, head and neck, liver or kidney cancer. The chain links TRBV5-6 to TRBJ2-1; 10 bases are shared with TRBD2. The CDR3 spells CASSWGLANEQFF. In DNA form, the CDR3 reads TGTGCCAGCAGCTGGGGACTAGCGAATGAGCAGTTCTTC.